The 9 T cell receptor beta chains listed next were all sequenced from one sample in a study of breast tumors, draining lymph nodes, adjacent tissues. TCRdb ran MiXCR on the multiplex PCR reads and lists one entry per CDR3 protein. The sample comprises tens of thousands of distinct CDR3 sequences, more than 25% of which are singletons, and around 10% rests with the top ten. Sequencing was carried out using breast tumor tissue. The receptors were sampled from a female donor with breast cancer. Some clones in this sample may be carry-over from other donors' samples.

V usage is TRBV19 and J usage is TRBJ2-6; D gene unclear. Germline V CDR1 and CDR2: LNHDA, SQIVND (reference sequence). The CDR3 is 13 amino acids. Trimming removed 6 bases from V and 0 bases from J, with 3 bases in between. The CDR3 loop is CASRLSGANVLTF. The CDR3 region has the DNA TGTGCCAGTAGGCTCTCTGGGGCCAACGTCCTGACTTTC.

In its sample, this clonotype was seen once. This rearrangement joins TRBV2 to TRBJ2-5; D possibly uses TRBD1 or TRBD2 (5 bases each). Trimming stripped 0 bases from V and 4 bases from J, with 9 bases between. CDR1 SNHLY and CDR2 FYNNEI come from the germline V gene. This CDR3 has 14 residues. CDR3 protein: CASSEAGGGETQYF. CDR3 in DNA: TGTGCCAGCAGTGAAGCAGGTGGGGGAGAGACCCAGTACTTC.

Many counts were recorded for this clonotype. This chain connects TRBV6-1 to TRBJ2-3; D unclear. The V and J ends lost 8 bases and 1 base respectively, with 10 bases between them. The CDR3 runs 13 residues. CDR1 MNHNS and CDR2 SASEGT come from the germline V gene. This CDR3 reads CASHPGGTDTQYF. For the CDR3, the DNA is TGTGCCAGCCATCCTGGGGGCACAGATACGCAGTATTTT.

This clonotype was recorded at least ten times. The chain employs TRBV19 and TRBJ2-2; 14 bases line up with TRBD2. V shed 6 bases and J 7 bases; nucleotides not matched to a gene: 13. Germline loops: CDR1 LNHDA, CDR2 SQIVND (reference sequence). The CDR3 consists of 18 residues. CDR3 sequence: CASSPTSGRALYIGELFF. DNA for the CDR3: TGTGCCAGTAGCCCGACTAGCGGGAGGGCCTTATATATCGGGGAGCTGTTTTTT.

This clonotype was counted many times. V and J are TRBV4-2 and TRBJ2-3, with 10 bases aligning to TRBD2. Germline V gives CDR1 LGHNA, CDR2 YNFKEQ. There are 16 residues in the CDR3. V shed 0 bases, J shed 1 base, and the junction held 1 base outside the gene matches. CDR3 amino acids: CASSQDLAGGTDTQYF. The CDR3 coding sequence is TGTGCCAGCAGCCAAGATCTAGCGGGAGGCACAGATACGCAGTATTTT.

This sequence joins TRBV28 and TRBJ2-4; TRBD1 or TRBD2 may be the D gene (5 bases each). Germline CDR1 MDHEN, CDR2 SYDVKM. The CDR3 is made up of 15 amino acids. Deletions cut 6 bases from V and 0 bases from J, with 12 bases between. This CDR3 is CASRSRGEAKNIQYF. CDR3 DNA sequence: TGTGCCAGCAGATCTCGAGGGGAAGCCAAAAACATTCAGTACTTC.

This clonotype was recorded many times. This chain connects TRBV20-1 to TRBJ2-3; 7 bases map to TRBD2. Germline V gives CDR1 DFQATT, CDR2 SNEGSKA (reference sequence). Trimming removed 5 bases from V and 4 bases from J; junction bases left unmatched: 12. This CDR3 region has 15 residues. CDR3 DNA sequence: TGCAGTGCTCACCAGCTAGGACTAGGGGCAGATACGCAGTATTTT. Protein product: CSAHQLGLGADTQYF.

This clonotype has a count of ten or more. The CDR3 DNA reads as TGTGCCAGCTCACCACCGGGAGAGACCCAGTACTTC. Protein product: CASSPPGETQYF. This sequence joins TRBV18 and TRBJ2-5, with D uncertain. The CDR3 runs 12 residues. The V gene's germline CDR1 is KGHSH and CDR2 LQKENI. Trimming left V 0 bases short and J 4 bases short, with 3 bases between.

This clonotype has ten or more counts. The chain joins TRBV6-5 to TRBJ2-7; possibly TRBD2 for D (6 bases). Germline CDR1 and CDR2: MNHEY and SVGAGI. The CDR3 has 19 residues. The V and J ends lost 0 bases and 2 bases respectively, with 23 bases between them. The CDR3 region is CASSYSIVPRDWGTYEQYF. The CDR3 DNA sequence: TGTGCCAGCAGTTACTCGATCGTCCCGCGGGACTGGGGAACCTACGAGCAGTACTTC.